These 8 T cell receptor beta chains originate from one sample sequenced in a study of blood T cell repertoires in COVID-19. The table came from immunoSEQ multiplex PCR; TCRdb's copy has only in-frame clones and leaves some out. The sample lists about 23,000 clones, about 83% occurring once. The specimen sequenced was peripheral blood. The source of these receptors is a man in his 70s with acute or convalescent COVID-19.

The rearrangement links TRBV4-3 to TRBJ1-4; D gene uncertain. V dropped 11 bases and J dropped 3 bases, with 16 bases sitting between them. Per germline, CDR1 LGHNA and CDR2 YSLEER. The CDR3 extends over 14 amino acids. The CDR3 reads CASSPIRANEKLFF. CDR3 nucleotide sequence: TGCGCCTCCAGCCCCATCCGAGCTAATGAAAAACTGTTTTTT.

The chain combines TRBV11-2 with TRBJ1-4; D is ambiguous. CDR3 length: 16 residues. Trimming removed 5 bases from V and 2 bases from J, with 15 bases in between. Germline assignment: CDR1 SGHAT and CDR2 FQNNGV. In DNA form, the CDR3 reads TGTGCCAGCAGCCCCGATTTGGGCACCACTAATGAAAAACTGTTTTTT. Protein: CASSPDLGTTNEKLFF.

This clone showed up just a few times. This rearrangement joins TRBV7-9 to TRBJ2-1; D is perhaps TRBD2 (6 bases). CDR1 and CDR2 (germline): SEHNR, FQNEAQ (reference sequence). V was trimmed by 5 bases and J by 5 bases, leaving 16 bases between them. The CDR3 is 15 amino acids. This chain's CDR3 is CASSPGYGGDNEQFF. The DNA of the CDR3 is TGTGCCAGCAGCCCAGGGTACGGGGGTGACAATGAGCAGTTCTTC.

The chain recombines TRBV2 with TRBJ2-5; TRBD2 is a possible D gene (6 bases). Per the germline V gene, CDR1 is SNHLY and CDR2 is FYNNEI. The germline V and J ends were trimmed by 8 bases and 5 bases, with 12 bases remaining between them. The CDR3 has 12 residues. CDR3 residues: CASDGTEETQYF. CDR3 sequence (DNA): TGTGCCAGCGATGGGACTGAGGAGACCCAGTACTTC.

The chain joins TRBV7-6 to TRBJ2-7; 8 bases are a match to TRBD2. This CDR3 contains 18 residues. Germline CDR1 reads SGHVS; CDR2 reads FNYEAQ. V lost 1 base to trimming and J lost 1 base; unmatched junction nucleotides: 12. The CDR3 DNA reads TGTGCCAGCAGCTTAGGTTCGTCGGGAGGGCCGTTATCCTACGAGCAGTACTTC. It translates to CASSLGSSGGPLSYEQYF.

The V and J genes are TRBV6-6 and TRBJ2-7; D possibly corresponds to TRBD1 (5 bases). This CDR3 is 13 amino acids long. In germline, CDR1 is MNHNY, CDR2 SVGAGI (reference sequence). V lost 7 bases to trimming and J lost 5 bases, with 15 bases between them. DNA of the CDR3: TGTGCCAGCACTCCGAGTGGGGCGGACGAGCAGTACTTC. This codes for CASTPSGADEQYF.

The rearrangement uses TRBV19 and TRBJ1-5; no reliable D call. Germline lookup yields CDR1 LNHDA and CDR2 SQIVND (reference sequence). This CDR3 has 14 amino acids. The V end was cut by 1 base, the J end by 1 base, with 5 bases between. CDR3 sequence reads: CASSIVHSNQPQHF. The CDR3 nucleotides read TGTGCCAGTAGTATAGTACACAGCAATCAGCCCCAGCATTTT. Full variable domain (outside the CDR3, taken from reference TRBV19 and TRBJ1-5): DGGITQSPKYLFRKEGQNVTLSCEQNLNHDAMYWYRQDPGQGLRLIYYSQIVNDFQKGDIAEGYSVSREKKESFPLTVTSAQKNPTAFYLCASSIVHSNQPQHFGDGTRLSIL.

The chain uses TRBV28 and TRBJ1-5; unclear D gene. Between the trimmed V and J ends, which lost 4 bases and 7 bases, there was a span of 14 bases. CDR3 length: 14 amino acids. The germline CDR1 and CDR2 sequences are MDHEN and SYDVKM. This CDR3 reads CASSSRAGGQPQHF. The CDR3 region has the DNA TGTGCCAGCAGTTCCCGGGCTGGAGGACAGCCCCAGCATTTT.